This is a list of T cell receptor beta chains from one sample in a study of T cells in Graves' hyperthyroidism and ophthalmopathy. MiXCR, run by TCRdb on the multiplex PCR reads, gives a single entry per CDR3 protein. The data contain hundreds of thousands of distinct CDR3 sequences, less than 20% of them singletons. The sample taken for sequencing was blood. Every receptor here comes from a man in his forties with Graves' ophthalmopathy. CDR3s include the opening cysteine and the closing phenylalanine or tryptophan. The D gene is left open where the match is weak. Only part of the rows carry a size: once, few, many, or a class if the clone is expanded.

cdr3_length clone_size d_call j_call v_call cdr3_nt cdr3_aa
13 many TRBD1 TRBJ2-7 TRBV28 TGTGCCAGCAGTTTGGGACAGGGTGGAGAGCAGTACTTC CASSLGQGGEQYF
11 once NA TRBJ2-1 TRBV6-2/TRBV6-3 TGTGCCAGCAGCCCTCTGAGTGAGCAGTTCTTC CASSPLSEQFF
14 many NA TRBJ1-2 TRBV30 TGTGCCTGGAGTTTTCAGGGACGGAACTATGGCTACACCTTC CAWSFQGRNYGYTF
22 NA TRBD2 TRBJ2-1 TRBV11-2 TGTGCCAGCGGATACCCCCCTACCGGGACTAGCGGGAGGCCCTCTGCCTACAATGAGCAGTTCTTC CASGYPPTGTSGRPSAYNEQFF
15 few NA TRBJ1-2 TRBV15 TGTGCCACCAGCAGAGAAGGAGGGGACTACTATGGCTACACCTTC CATSREGGDYYGYTF
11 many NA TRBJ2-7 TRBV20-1 TGCAGTGCTATTTTCTCCTACGAGCAGTACTTC CSAIFSYEQYF
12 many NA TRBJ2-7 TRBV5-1 TGCGCCAGCAGCTTGGAGGGGATCGAGCAGTACTTC CASSLEGIEQYF
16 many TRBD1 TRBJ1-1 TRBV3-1 TGTGCCAGCAGCCAAGGGACCCCAGGGACAGCCACTGAAGCTTTCTTT CASSQGTPGTATEAFF
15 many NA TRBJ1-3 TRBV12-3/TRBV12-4 TGTGCCAGCAGTTTATTTGAACGCTCTGGAAACACCATATATTTT CASSLFERSGNTIYF
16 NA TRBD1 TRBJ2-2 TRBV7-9 TGTGCCAGCAGCCACCGGACAGGCGCTAACACCGGGGAGCTGTTTTTT CASSHRTGANTGELFF
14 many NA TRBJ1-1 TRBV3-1 TGTGCCAGCAGCCAATTCCGGGGGCCTGCCGAAGCTTTCTTT CASSQFRGPAEAFF
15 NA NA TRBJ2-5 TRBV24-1 TGTGCCACCAGTGATTTTAGGCAGCGGCAAGAGACCCAGTACTTC CATSDFRQRQETQYF
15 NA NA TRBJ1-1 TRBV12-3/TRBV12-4 TGTGCCAGCAGCCCCAGGATCTGGGGGAACACTGAAGCTTTCTTT CASSPRIWGNTEAFF
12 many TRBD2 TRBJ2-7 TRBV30 TGTGCCTCTGGAGGGACTAGCTACGAGCAGTACTTC CASGGTSYEQYF
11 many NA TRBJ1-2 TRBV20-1 TGCAGTGCGAAGGGGAGGGAGGGCTACACCTTC CSAKGREGYTF
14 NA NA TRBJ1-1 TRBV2 TGTGCCAGCAGCCAACATCCGATGAACACTGAAGCTTTCTTT CASSQHPMNTEAFF
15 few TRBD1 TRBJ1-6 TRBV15 TGTGCCACCACCGCGACAGGGAACTATAATTCACCCCTCCACTTT CATTATGNYNSPLHF
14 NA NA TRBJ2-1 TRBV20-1 TGCAGTGCTAGTGATCTTCAAGCGCGGAATGAGCAGTTCTTC CSASDLQARNEQFF
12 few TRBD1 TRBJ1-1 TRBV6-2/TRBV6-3 TGTGCCAGCAGAACCGGGACAGTTAAAGCTTTCTTT CASRTGTVKAFF
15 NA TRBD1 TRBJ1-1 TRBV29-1 TGCAGCGTCTCCAAGACAGGGGGCGGTGGGACTGAAGCTTTCTTT CSVSKTGGGGTEAFF
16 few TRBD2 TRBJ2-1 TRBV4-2 TGTGCCAGCAGCCAAGAGAGATGGCCTACGGGGGGTGAGCAGTTCTTC CASSQERWPTGGEQFF
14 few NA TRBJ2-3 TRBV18 TGTGCCAGCTCACCACGGGGGGCAGGAGATACGCAGTATTTT CASSPRGAGDTQYF
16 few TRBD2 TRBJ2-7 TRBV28 TGTGCCAGCGCCAGGACTAGCGGGAGATCTTTTGGGGAGCAGTACTTC CASARTSGRSFGEQYF
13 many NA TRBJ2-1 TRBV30 TGTGCCTGGAGTGTACTGAACGGGAATGAGCAGTTCTTC CAWSVLNGNEQFF
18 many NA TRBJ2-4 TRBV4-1 TGCGCCAGCAGCTCCCTGGCAGGTCGGGGCGTAGTGGAAAACATTCAGTACTTC CASSSLAGRGVVENIQYF
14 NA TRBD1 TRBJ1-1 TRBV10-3 TGTGCCATCGGGACAGGTCCTATGAACACTGAAGCTTTCTTT CAIGTGPMNTEAFF
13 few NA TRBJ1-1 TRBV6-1 TGTGCCAGTGCTCAGGGTAGGAACACTGAAGCTTTCTTT CASAQGRNTEAFF
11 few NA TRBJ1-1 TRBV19 TGTGCCAGTAGTATGGGAAGTGAAGCTTTCTTT CASSMGSEAFF
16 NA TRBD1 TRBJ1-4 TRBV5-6 TGTGCCAGCAGCTTGGATCCCCGGGACAGGGGTCAAAAACTGTTTTTT CASSLDPRDRGQKLFF
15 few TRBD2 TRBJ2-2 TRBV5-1 TGCGCCAGCAGTTCGGGACTAGCATTCACCGGGGAGCTGTTTTTT CASSSGLAFTGELFF
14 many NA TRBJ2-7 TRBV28 TGTGCCAGCAGTTTGTCCGGGTTTCTACACGAGCAGTACTTC CASSLSGFLHEQYF
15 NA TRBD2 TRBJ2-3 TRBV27 TGTGCCAGCAGTTGGGCTAGCGGGACGGTAGATACGCAGTATTTT CASSWASGTVDTQYF
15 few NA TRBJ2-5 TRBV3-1 TGTGCCAGCAGTCCGACGGACGTTATTCAAGAGACCCAGTACTTC CASSPTDVIQETQYF
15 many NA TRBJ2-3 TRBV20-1 TGCAGTGCTAGGGCCAGCGGAGTTAGCACAGATACGCAGTATTTT CSARASGVSTDTQYF
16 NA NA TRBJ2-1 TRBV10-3 TGTGCCATCAGTGAGTCGAGGCCAGCTGCCTACAATGAGCAGTTCTTC CAISESRPAAYNEQFF
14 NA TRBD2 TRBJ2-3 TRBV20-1 TGCAGTGCCCTTAGCGGGAGGGGCACAGATACGCAGTATTTT CSALSGRGTDTQYF
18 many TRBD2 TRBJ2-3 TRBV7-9 TGTGCCAGCAGCCCCCCTCGCGGGGGACCCCCTAGCACAGATACGCAGTATTTT CASSPPRGGPPSTDTQYF
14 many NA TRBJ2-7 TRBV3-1 TGTGCCAGCAGCCAAGATGGCCATCCCGACGAGCAGTACTTC CASSQDGHPDEQYF